This T cell receptor beta chain came from a study of spatial heterogeneity in lung cancer. Every individual TCR cDNA molecule carried its own unique molecular identifier, which allowed correction of PCR and sequencing errors. TCRdb re-derived calls from the 5' RACE reads in MiXCR, one entry per CDR3 protein. Among some 83,000 distinct CDR3 sequences listed, roughly 8% were seen once. Time point reported: sample taken at primary tumor resection. Tumor, nontumor lung or frozen PBMC supplied whole RNA, sequenced without sorting. The CDR3 covers 15 residues. The V segment lost 2 bases and the J segment 3 bases; nucleotides outside the gene matches: 5. This clonotype was detected many times.

This chain links TRBV12-3 or TRBV12-4 with TRBJ2-3; 7 positions agree with TRBD1. The sequence came from a male donor with early-stage non-small cell lung cancer. The starting material was PBMCs, obtained at surgery. This chain's CDR3 is CASSLRLTGTDTQYF. CDR3 in DNA: TGTGCCAGCAGTTTACGTCTGACAGGGACAGATACGCAGTATTTT.